Given below is one TCR beta chain in context. All of the sorted populations showed purity greater than 95%. This entry comes from a study of beta chain features in type 1 diabetes. What was sequenced were expressed TCRB transcripts, since all of the isolated RNA had been reverse transcribed. TCRdb's copy holds only in-frame clones and misses some; the assay was immunoSEQ multiplex PCR. The sample yields tens of thousands of clones, under 35% seen once. The specimen was stem cell memory CD4+ T cells from blood. This TCR was sampled from a woman under 30 in good health.

The CDR3 nucleotides read TGTGCCAGCAGCGCTGGGACAGGGGGCAAGGGCACTGAAGCTTTCTTT. It translates to CASSAGTGGKGTEAFF. The rearrangement joins TRBV5-6 to TRBJ1-1; 12 bases are a match to TRBD1. Germline trimming cut 4 bases from V and 4 bases from J; bases unmatched to any gene: 8. CDR3 length: 16 amino acids. CDR1 is SGHDT, CDR2 YYEEEE, per germline.